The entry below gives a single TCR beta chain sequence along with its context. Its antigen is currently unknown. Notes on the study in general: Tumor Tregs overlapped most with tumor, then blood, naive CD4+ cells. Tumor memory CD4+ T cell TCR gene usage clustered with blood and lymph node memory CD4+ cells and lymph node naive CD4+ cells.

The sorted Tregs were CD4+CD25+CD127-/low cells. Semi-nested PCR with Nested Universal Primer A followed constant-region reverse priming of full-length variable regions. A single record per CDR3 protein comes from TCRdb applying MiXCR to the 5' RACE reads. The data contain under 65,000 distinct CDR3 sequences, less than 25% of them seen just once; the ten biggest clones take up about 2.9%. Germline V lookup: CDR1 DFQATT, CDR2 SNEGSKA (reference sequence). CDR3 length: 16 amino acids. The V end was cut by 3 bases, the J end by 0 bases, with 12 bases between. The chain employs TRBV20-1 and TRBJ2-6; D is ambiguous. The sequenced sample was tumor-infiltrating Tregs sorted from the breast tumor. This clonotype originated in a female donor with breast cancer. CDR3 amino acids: CSASGSPLSGANVLTF. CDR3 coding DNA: TGCAGTGCTAGCGGGTCCCCCCTCTCTGGGGCCAACGTCCTGACTTTC.